These 24 T cell receptor beta chains originate from one sample sequenced in a study of cytomegalovirus exposure and HLA in healthy donors. Primers for the PCR totalled 60 Vbeta and 13 Jbeta. The table came from immunoSEQ multiplex PCR; TCRdb's copy has only in-frame clones and leaves some out. The sample includes approximately 140,000 clones, less than 85% of them seen just once. The source material was PBMCs. These TCRs come from a man in his forties or fifties in good health and CMV-seropositive.

The CDR3 region has the DNA TGTGCCAGCAGCTTAGGAGGTGTGTCTGAAGCTTTCTTT. Translated: CASSLGGVSEAFF. The rearrangement uses TRBV11-3 and TRBJ1-1; no clear D. Germline CDR1 SGHNT, CDR2 YENEEA. The CDR3 covers 13 residues. V was trimmed by 1 base and J by 6 bases, leaving 9 bases between them.

The rearrangement joins TRBV28 to TRBJ2-2; possible D gene TRBD2, 6 bases. The CDR3 is made up of 18 amino acids. Germline values: CDR1 MDHEN, CDR2 SYDVKM. Deletions cut 0 bases from V and 0 bases from J, with 14 bases between. CDR3 region: CASSLWGGWGTNTGELFF. DNA of the CDR3: TGTGCCAGCAGTTTATGGGGAGGATGGGGTACGAACACCGGGGAGCTGTTTTTT.

This clone was seen more than once but under ten times. This rearrangement joins TRBV10-3 to TRBJ2-5; D not certain. The tail of the sequence fits TRBJ2-7 better, so the J call may be wrong. The V gene's germline CDR1 is ENHRY and CDR2 SYGVKD. CDR3 length equals 13 residues. CDR3 in DNA: TGTGCCATCAGGGAGACCCAAGCCTACGAGCAGTACTTC. It is translated as CAIRETQAYEQYF.

V usage is TRBV18 and J usage is TRBJ1-5; 10 bases line up with TRBD1. Germline loops: CDR1 KGHSH, CDR2 LQKENI. The CDR3 runs 16 residues. V lost 4 bases, J lost 3 bases, and 6 bases stayed unmatched. CDR3 in amino acids: CASSHGQGGYNQPQHF. Here the CDR3 DNA reads TGTGCCAGCTCACACGGACAGGGGGGCTACAATCAGCCCCAGCATTTT. The entire variable domain, with the rest obtained from reference TRBV18 and TRBJ1-5, is as follows: NAGVMQNPRHLVRRRGQEARLRCSPMKGHSHVYWYRQLPEEGLKFMVYLQKENIIDESGMPKERFSAEFPKEGPSILRIQQVVRGDSAAYFCASSHGQGGYNQPQHFGDGTRLSIL.

The chain uses TRBV18 and TRBJ2-7; D perhaps matches TRBD2 (5 bases). This CDR3 contains 15 residues. CDR1 is KGHSH and CDR2 is LQKENI in the germline V gene. Trimming cost V 2 bases and J 5 bases, with 16 bases left between them. In DNA, the CDR3 is TGTGCCAGCTCACCAAGGAGGACCGGGGATAACGAGCAGTACTTC. Its protein is CASSPRRTGDNEQYF.

The chain uses TRBV28 and TRBJ1-2, with 10 bases lining up with TRBD1. V dropped 1 base and J dropped 8; count of bases not matched to a gene: 4. This CDR3 comprises 14 residues. Germline values: CDR1 MDHEN, CDR2 SYDVKM. CDR3 residues: CASSLSGQGLGYTF. For the CDR3, the DNA is TGTGCCAGCAGTTTATCGGGACAGGGGTTAGGCTACACCTTC.

This chain connects TRBV27 to TRBJ2-3; 7 bases are a match to TRBD2. Germline CDR1 is MNHEY and CDR2 is SMNVEV (reference sequence). The CDR3 consists of 16 residues. J gave up 1 base and V 0 bases, and 4 bases lay outside the gene matches. The CDR3 spells CASSLSERDRTDTQYF. For the CDR3, the DNA is TGTGCCAGCAGTTTATCGGAGCGGGACCGCACAGATACGCAGTATTTT.

This clone has just one count. The CDR3, as DNA: TGTGCCAGCAGTGCCCGAGGGGGGGGCCGCACTGAAGCTTTCTTT. Protein product: CASSARGGGRTEAFF. V and J are TRBV6-5 and TRBJ1-1, with a weak D call TRBD1 (6 bases). Germline V gene lookup returns CDR1 MNHEY and CDR2 SVGAGI. This CDR3 spans 15 amino acids. V was clipped by 5 bases and J by 4 bases, with 17 bases between them.

This clone appeared once. This chain links TRBV9 with TRBJ2-7; tentatively, D is TRBD2 (6 bases). This CDR3 has 13 residues. The ends were cut back, 4 bases at V and 6 bases at J, with 14 bases in the middle. Germline lookup yields CDR1 SGDLS and CDR2 YYNGEE. The CDR3 loop is CASSLPGVGEQYF. CDR3 DNA sequence: TGTGCCAGCAGCCTACCGGGAGTGGGCGAGCAGTACTTC.

This sequence joins TRBV12-5 and TRBJ2-5; D gene unclear. Germline CDR1 reads LGHNT; CDR2 reads FRNRAP. The CDR3 is made up of 13 amino acids. Trimming left V 0 bases short and J 7 bases short, with 9 bases between. CDR3 in amino acids: CASGLVASGTQYF. The CDR3 coding sequence is TGTGCTAGTGGTTTGGTAGCTTCGGGGACCCAGTACTTC.

The chain combines TRBV19 with TRBJ1-1; D unclear. V lost 4 bases and J lost 0, with 6 bases in between. Germline lookup yields CDR1 LNHDA and CDR2 SQIVND (reference sequence). This CDR3 contains 13 residues. The CDR3 here is CASSTDMNTEAFF. The CDR3 DNA sequence: TGTGCCAGTAGTACAGACATGAACACTGAAGCTTTCTTT.

The table lists this clone with a few counts. The chain is built from TRBV5-1 and TRBJ1-1; the D gene is possibly TRBD1 (6 bases). The germline gives CDR1 SGHRS, CDR2 YFSETQ. There are 14 residues in the CDR3. Trimming shortened V by 5 bases and J by 4 bases, and 15 bases separated the two germline ends. The CDR3 region is CASSLLLGGTEAFF. In nucleotides, the CDR3 is TGCGCCAGCAGTCTTTTGTTAGGGGGCACTGAAGCTTTCTTT.

The chain recombines TRBV10-3 with TRBJ2-5; 9 bases fit TRBD2. The V gene's germline CDR1 is ENHRY and CDR2 SYGVKD. V lost 2 bases and J lost 0; bases outside the gene matches: 13. The CDR3 extends over 19 amino acids. The CDR3 is CAISEVETSGFDYQETQYF. CDR3 DNA sequence: TGTGCCATCAGTGAGGTGGAGACTAGCGGATTCGACTACCAAGAGACCCAGTACTTC.

This clone has only a few counts. This chain links TRBV27 with TRBJ2-1; TRBD2 aligns across 11 bases. The germline V gene has CDR1 MNHEY and CDR2 SMNVEV (reference sequence). Germline trimming cut 5 bases from V and 8 bases from J; bases unmatched to any gene: 8. The CDR3 spans 15 residues. CDR3 bases: TGTGCCAGCAGTCCTACTAGCGGGAGTAGATATGAGCAGTTCTTC. Residues: CASSPTSGSRYEQFF.

The chain employs TRBV19 and TRBJ1-2; tentatively, D is TRBD1 (6 bases). Germline V gene lookup returns CDR1 LNHDA and CDR2 SQIVND (reference sequence). The CDR3 runs to 14 residues. Deletions cut 3 bases from V and 5 bases from J, with 13 bases between. In DNA form, the CDR3 reads TGTGCCAGTAGTATTCGTGCAGGGGAATATGGCTACACCTTC. Residues: CASSIRAGEYGYTF.

The chain joins TRBV7-8 to TRBJ2-2; 9 nucleotides match TRBD1. The ends lost 4 bases at V and 6 bases at J; junction bases unmatched: 3. The CDR3 spans 14 residues. The germline CDR1 and CDR2 sequences are SGHVS and FQNEAQ. CDR3 amino acids: CASSSRQGAGELFF. The CDR3, as DNA: TGTGCCAGCAGCTCTCGACAGGGGGCCGGGGAGCTGTTTTTT.

V and J are TRBV7-2 and TRBJ2-7, with a tentative D call TRBD2 (6 bases). The V end lost 2 bases, the J end lost 2 bases, and 19 bases lay between the germline ends. Germline assignment: CDR1 SGHTA and CDR2 FQGNSA. The CDR3 spans 17 residues. CDR3 bases: TGTGCCAGCAGCTTACGGGTGAGCGGAGGGTTCACCTACGAGCAGTACTTC. Translating it yields CASSLRVSGGFTYEQYF. Supplemented by reference TRBV7-2 and TRBJ2-7, the full variable domain reads GAGVSQSPSNKVTEKGKDVELRCDPISGHTALYWYRQSLGQGLEFLIYFQGNSAPDKSGLPSDRFSAERTGGSVSTLTIQRTQQEDSAVYLCASSLRVSGGFTYEQYFGPGTRLTVT.

The rearrangement uses TRBV6-1 and TRBJ2-7; 9 nucleotides line up with TRBD1. V shed 4 bases and J 3 bases; nucleotides not matched to a gene: 7. Germline V lookup: CDR1 MNHNS, CDR2 SASEGT. The CDR3 length is 15 residues. The CDR3 region is CASSASGTGIYEQYF. In nucleotides, the CDR3 is TGTGCCAGCAGTGCCTCCGGGACAGGGATCTACGAGCAGTACTTC.

A few counts support this clone. This chain uses TRBV9 with TRBJ2-7; TRBD1 agrees at 9 bases. Trimming at V came to 4 bases and at J to 7 bases, leaving 12 bases not matched to a gene. The CDR3 has 15 amino acids. Germline values: CDR1 SGDLS, CDR2 YYNGEE. The CDR3 coding sequence is TGTGCCAGCAGCCCCCGAGGTGGACAGGGGTGGGAGCAGTACTTC. Amino acids: CASSPRGGQGWEQYF.

As for this clone: Mismatch with germline at one junction end may stem from a read error. The J gene is TRBJ1-1, the V gene TRBV9, with a weak D call TRBD1 (6 bases). CDR3 length equals 17 residues. The germline CDR1 and CDR2 sequences are SGDLS and YYNGEE. The CDR3, as DNA: TGTGCCAGCAGCCCCCCCGGGACAACCCTCTCGGAGGCTGAAGCTTCCTTT. Amino acids: CASSPPGTTLSEAEASF.

The V and J genes are TRBV19 and TRBJ1-2, with 9 bases fitting TRBD1. The V gene's germline CDR1 is LNHDA and CDR2 SQIVND (reference sequence). The CDR3 totals 12 residues. J lost 4 bases, V lost 9 bases, and 3 bases had no gene match. The CDR3 reads CASRDRAYGYTF. CDR3 DNA: TGTGCCAGCCGGGACAGGGCCTATGGCTACACCTTC. The full variable domain, its missing parts supplied by reference TRBV19 and TRBJ1-2, is DGGITQSPKYLFRKEGQNVTLSCEQNLNHDAMYWYRQDPGQGLRLIYYSQIVNDFQKGDIAEGYSVSREKKESFPLTVTSAQKNPTAFYLCASRDRAYGYTFGSGTRLTVV.

This clone appeared once. The chain links TRBV11-2 to TRBJ2-7, with 7 nucleotides matching TRBD2. The CDR3 spans 16 residues. Unmatched junction bases numbered 10, after V lost 3 bases and J lost 2 bases. Looked up from germline, CDR1 is SGHAT and CDR2 is FQNNGV. CDR3 residues: CASSLARAGNPYEQYF. The CDR3 DNA sequence: TGTGCCAGCAGCTTGGCGAGAGCGGGGAATCCCTACGAGCAGTACTTC. Combining the CDR3 with reference TRBV11-2 and TRBJ2-7 gives the whole variable domain EAGVAQSPRYKIIEKRQSVAFWCNPISGHATLYWYQQILGQGPKLLIQFQNNGVVDDSQLPKDRFSAERLKGVDSTLKIQPAKLEDSAVYLCASSLARAGNPYEQYFGPGTRLTVT.

The chain has TRBV12-5 and TRBJ2-2; tentative D call: TRBD1 (5 bases). This CDR3 comprises 14 residues. Trimming pared 1 base from V and 7 bases from J, leaving 10 bases between. Germline lookup yields CDR1 LGHNT and CDR2 FRNRAP. The CDR3 nucleotides read TGTGCTAGTGGTTTGGGGGCAGGGAACGGGGAGCTGTTTTTT. This translates into CASGLGAGNGELFF.

The rearrangement links TRBV18 to TRBJ2-7; no definite D call. Germline CDR1 KGHSH, CDR2 LQKENI. The CDR3 covers 13 residues. Trimming left V 3 bases short and J 0 bases short, with 6 bases between. Here the CDR3 DNA reads TGTGCCAGCTCACCTACGGTCTCCTACGAGCAGTACTTC. It translates to CASSPTVSYEQYF.